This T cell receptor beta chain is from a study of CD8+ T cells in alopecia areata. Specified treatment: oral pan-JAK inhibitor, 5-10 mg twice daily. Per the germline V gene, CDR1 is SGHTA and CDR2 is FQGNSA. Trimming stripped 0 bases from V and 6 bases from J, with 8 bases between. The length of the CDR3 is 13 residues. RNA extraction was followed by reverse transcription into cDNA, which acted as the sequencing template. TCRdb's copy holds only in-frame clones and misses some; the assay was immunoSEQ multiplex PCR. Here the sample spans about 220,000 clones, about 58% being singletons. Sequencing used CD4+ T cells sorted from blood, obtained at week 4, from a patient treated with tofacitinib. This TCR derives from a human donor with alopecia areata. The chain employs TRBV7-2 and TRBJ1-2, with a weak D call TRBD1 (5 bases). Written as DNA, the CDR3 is TGTGCCAGCAGCTTAGCGAAGGGGAATGGCTACACCTTC. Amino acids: CASSLAKGNGYTF.